This T cell receptor beta chain was identified in a study of blood T cell repertoires in COVID-19. For the study at large: The United States, Italy and Spain provided the acute and convalescent COVID-19 samples. PBMCs, B-cell-depleted T cells, or T cells were the source of the cDNA or gDNA that made up the material.

CDR3 length: 15 amino acids. CDR1 and CDR2 from the germline V gene are MGHRA and YSYEKL. V was cut by 0 bases and J by 3 bases, with 9 bases left in between. Source study methods: Estimation of nucleated cell counts was performed using reference gene primer amplification. The protocol was immunoSEQ multiplex PCR, while the TCRdb copy is restricted to in-frame clones and leaves out a portion. The DNA was the basis for D and trimming; V, J and clone size are from that table. The data show 75,000 to 100,000 clones, with 88% seen just once and about 6.7% held by the top ten. The chain has TRBV4-1 and TRBJ1-3; D is unclear. The sequence was collected from a man aged 65 to 79 with acute or convalescent COVID-19. The material sequenced was peripheral blood. CDR3 sequence reads: CASSQDRLNGNTIYF. The CDR3 bases are TGCGCCAGCAGCCAAGACAGGCTCAATGGAAACACCATATATTTT.